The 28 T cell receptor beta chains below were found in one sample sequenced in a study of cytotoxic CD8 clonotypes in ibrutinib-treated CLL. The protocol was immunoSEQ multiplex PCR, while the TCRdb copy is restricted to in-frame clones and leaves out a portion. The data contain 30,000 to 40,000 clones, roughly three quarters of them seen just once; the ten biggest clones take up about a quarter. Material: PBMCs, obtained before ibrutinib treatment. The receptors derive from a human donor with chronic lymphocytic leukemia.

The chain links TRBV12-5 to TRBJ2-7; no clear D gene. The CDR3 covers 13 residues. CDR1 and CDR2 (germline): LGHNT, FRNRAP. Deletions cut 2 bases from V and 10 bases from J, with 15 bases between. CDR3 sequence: CASGLPIPLLQYF. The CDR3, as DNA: TGTGCTAGTGGTTTGCCCATCCCCCTCCTACAGTACTTC.

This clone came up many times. CDR3 sequence reads: CASSGNADRENLFGSPLHF. The CDR3 DNA sequence: TGTGCCAGCAGTGGAAATGCCGACCGGGAGAATCTATTCGGTTCACCCCTCCACTTT. The V gene is TRBV2, the J gene TRBJ1-6, with D unclear. Germline CDR1 is SNHLY and CDR2 is FYNNEI. This CDR3 contains 19 residues. Trimming removed 4 bases at V and 9 bases at J, with 28 bases between.

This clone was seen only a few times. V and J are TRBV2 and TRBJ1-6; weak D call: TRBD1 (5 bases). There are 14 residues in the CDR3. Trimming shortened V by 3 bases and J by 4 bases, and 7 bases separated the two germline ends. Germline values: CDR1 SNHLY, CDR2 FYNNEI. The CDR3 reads CASSDRAYNSPLHF. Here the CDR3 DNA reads TGTGCCAGCAGTGACAGGGCATATAATTCACCCCTCCACTTT.

Here the CDR3 DNA reads TGTGCCAGCAGTTCCGAACTAGCGAATGAGCAGTTCTTC. It specifies CASSSELANEQFF. This chain connects TRBV27 to TRBJ2-1; TRBD2 agrees at 7 bases. V was clipped by 4 bases and J by 7 bases; unmatched bases: 4. Germline-derived CDR1 and CDR2 are MNHEY and SMNVEV (reference sequence). The CDR3 contains 13 residues.

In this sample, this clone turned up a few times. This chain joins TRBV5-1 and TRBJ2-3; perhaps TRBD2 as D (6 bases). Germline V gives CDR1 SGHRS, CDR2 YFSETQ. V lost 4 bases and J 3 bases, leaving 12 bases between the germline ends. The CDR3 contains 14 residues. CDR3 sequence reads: CASSPGTLTDTQYF. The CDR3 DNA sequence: TGCGCCAGCAGCCCCGGGACTTTGACAGATACGCAGTATTTT.

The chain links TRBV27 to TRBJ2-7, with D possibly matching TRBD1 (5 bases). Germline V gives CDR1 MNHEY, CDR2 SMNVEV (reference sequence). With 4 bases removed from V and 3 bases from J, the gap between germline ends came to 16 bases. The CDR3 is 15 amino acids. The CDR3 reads CASSSLGRRVYEQYF. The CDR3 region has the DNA TGTGCCAGCAGTTCCTTAGGACGCAGGGTCTACGAGCAGTACTTC.

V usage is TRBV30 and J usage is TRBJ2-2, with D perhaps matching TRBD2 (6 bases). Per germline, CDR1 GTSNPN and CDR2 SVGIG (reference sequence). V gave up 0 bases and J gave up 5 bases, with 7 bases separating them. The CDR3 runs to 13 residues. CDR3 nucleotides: TGTGCCTGGAGTGTCGGGGGAACCGGGGAGCTGTTTTTT. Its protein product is CAWSVGGTGELFF.

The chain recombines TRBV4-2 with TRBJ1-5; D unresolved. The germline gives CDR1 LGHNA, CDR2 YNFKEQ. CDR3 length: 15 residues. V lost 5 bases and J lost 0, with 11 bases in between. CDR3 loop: CASSGFGDSNQPQHF. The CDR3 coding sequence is TGTGCCAGCAGCGGTTTCGGGGATAGCAATCAGCCCCAGCATTTT.

This chain's CDR3 is CASSYSNTDTQYF. CDR3 coding DNA: TGTGCCAGCAGTTACTCTAACACAGATACGCAGTATTTT. This chain uses TRBV6-5 with TRBJ2-3; D call uncertain. Between the trimmed V and J ends, which lost 0 bases and 2 bases, there was a span of 3 bases. Germline CDR1 is MNHEY and CDR2 is SVGAGI. This CDR3 is built from 13 residues.

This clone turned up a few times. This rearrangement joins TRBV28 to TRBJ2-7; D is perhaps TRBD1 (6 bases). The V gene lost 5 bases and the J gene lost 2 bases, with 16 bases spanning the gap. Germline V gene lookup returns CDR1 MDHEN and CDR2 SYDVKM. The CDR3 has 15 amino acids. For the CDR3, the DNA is TGTGCCAGCAGTCGAGACAGGCAACCACCCTACGAGCAGTACTTC. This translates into CASSRDRQPPYEQYF.

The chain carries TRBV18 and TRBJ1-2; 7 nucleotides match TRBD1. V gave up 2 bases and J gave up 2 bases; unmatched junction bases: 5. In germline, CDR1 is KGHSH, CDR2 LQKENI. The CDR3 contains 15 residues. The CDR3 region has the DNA TGTGCCAGCTCACCAAAGACAGGGACCAACTATGGCTACACCTTC. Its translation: CASSPKTGTNYGYTF.

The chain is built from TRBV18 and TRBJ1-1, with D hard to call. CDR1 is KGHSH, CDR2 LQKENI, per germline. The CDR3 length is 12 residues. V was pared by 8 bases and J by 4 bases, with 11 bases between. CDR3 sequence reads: CASRPVSTEAFF. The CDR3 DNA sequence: TGTGCCAGCCGGCCGGTAAGCACTGAAGCTTTCTTT.

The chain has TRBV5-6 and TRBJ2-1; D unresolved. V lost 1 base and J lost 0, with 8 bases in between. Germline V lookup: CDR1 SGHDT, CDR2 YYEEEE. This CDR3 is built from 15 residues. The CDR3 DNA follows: TGTGCCAGCAGCTTGCTAGTCAGCTCCTACAATGAGCAGTTCTTC. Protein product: CASSLLVSSYNEQFF.

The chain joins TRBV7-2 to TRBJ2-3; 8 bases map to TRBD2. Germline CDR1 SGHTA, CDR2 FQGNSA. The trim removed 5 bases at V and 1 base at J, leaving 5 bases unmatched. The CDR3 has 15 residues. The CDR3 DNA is TGTGCCAGCAGCCCAGCGGGAGTGGGCACAGATACGCAGTATTTT. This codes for CASSPAGVGTDTQYF.

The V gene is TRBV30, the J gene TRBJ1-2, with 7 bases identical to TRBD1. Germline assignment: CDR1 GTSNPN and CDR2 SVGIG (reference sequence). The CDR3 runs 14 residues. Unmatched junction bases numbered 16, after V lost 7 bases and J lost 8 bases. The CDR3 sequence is CASGLQGDSPGYTF. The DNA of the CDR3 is TGTGCCTCTGGACTACAAGGGGACAGCCCCGGCTACACCTTC.

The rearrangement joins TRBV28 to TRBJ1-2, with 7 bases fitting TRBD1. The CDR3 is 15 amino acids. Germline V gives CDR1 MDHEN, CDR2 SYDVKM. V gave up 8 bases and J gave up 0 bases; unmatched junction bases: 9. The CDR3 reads CASLRGGATNYGYTF. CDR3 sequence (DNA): TGTGCCAGCCTCAGGGGGGGCGCTACTAACTATGGCTACACCTTC.

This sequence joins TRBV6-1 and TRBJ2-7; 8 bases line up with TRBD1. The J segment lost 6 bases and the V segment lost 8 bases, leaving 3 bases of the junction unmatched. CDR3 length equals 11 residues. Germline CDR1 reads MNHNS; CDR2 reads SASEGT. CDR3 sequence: CASDRGFEQYF. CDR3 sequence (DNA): TGTGCCAGCGACAGGGGATTCGAGCAGTACTTC.

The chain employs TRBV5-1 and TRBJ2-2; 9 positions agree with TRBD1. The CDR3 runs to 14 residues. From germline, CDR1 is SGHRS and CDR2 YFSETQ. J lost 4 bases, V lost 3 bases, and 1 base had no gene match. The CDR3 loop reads CASSWGQGTGELFF. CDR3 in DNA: TGCGCCAGCAGCTGGGGACAGGGCACCGGGGAGCTGTTTTTT. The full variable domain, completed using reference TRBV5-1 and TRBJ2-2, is KAGVTQTPRYLIKTRGQQVTLSCSPISGHRSVSWYQQTPGQGLQFLFEYFSETQRNKGNFPGRFSGRQFSNSRSEMNVSTLELGDSALYLCASSWGQGTGELFFGEGSRLTVL.

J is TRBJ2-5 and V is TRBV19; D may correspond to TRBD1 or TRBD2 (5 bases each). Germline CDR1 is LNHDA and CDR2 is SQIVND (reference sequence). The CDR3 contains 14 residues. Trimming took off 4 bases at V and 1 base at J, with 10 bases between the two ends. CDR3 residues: CASSREGTQETQYF. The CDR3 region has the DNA TGTGCCAGTAGTAGAGAGGGGACCCAAGAGACCCAGTACTTC.

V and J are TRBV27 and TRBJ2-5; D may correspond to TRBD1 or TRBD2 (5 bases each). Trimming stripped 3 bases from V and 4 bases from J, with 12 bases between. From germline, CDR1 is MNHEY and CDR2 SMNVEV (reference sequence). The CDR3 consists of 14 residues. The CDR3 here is CASSFLGDRETQYF. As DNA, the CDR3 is TGTGCCAGCAGTTTCTTGGGGGACCGAGAGACCCAGTACTTC.

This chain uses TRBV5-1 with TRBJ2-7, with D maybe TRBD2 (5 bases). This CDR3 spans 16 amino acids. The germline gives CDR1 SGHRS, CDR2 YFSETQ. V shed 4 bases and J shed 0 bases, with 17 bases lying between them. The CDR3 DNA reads TGCGCCAGCAGCGGAATAGAGAAAGGACTCTCCTACGAGCAGTACTTC. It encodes CASSGIEKGLSYEQYF.

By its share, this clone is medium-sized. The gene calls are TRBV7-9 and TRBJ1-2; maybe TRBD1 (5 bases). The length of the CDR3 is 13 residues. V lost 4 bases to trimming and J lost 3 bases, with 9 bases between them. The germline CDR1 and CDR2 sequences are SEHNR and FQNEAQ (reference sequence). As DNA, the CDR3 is TGTGCCAGCAGCTCGACAGTGTACTATGGCTACACCTTC. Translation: CASSSTVYYGYTF.

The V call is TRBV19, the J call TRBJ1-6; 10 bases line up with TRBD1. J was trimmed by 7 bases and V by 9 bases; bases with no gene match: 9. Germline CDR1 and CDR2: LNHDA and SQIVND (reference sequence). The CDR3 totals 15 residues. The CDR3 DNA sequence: TGTGCCAGCCACCTCGGGACAGGGGTGAATTCACCCCTCCACTTT. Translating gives CASHLGTGVNSPLHF.

This CDR3 reads CASSPGLALRGTQYF. CDR3 bases: TGTGCCAGCAGCCCGGGACTAGCTCTTCGAGGGACCCAGTACTTC. This chain joins TRBV5-6 and TRBJ2-5; 9 nucleotides align to TRBD2. J gave up 7 bases and V 4 bases, and 11 bases lay outside the gene matches. This CDR3 region has 15 residues. The germline CDR1 and CDR2 sequences are SGHDT and YYEEEE.

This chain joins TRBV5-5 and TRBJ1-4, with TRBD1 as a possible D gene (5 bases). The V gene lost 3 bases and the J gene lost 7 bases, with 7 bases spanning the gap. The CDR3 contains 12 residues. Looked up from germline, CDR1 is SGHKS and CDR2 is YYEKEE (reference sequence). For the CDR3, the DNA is TGTGCCAGCAGCTCGACAGTTGAAAAACTGTTTTTT. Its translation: CASSSTVEKLFF.

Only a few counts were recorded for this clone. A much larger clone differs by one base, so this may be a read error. The DNA of the CDR3 is TGTGCCAGCAGCTTAGATCAGGGGGCGGTCGGGGAGCTGTTTTTT. Amino acids: CASSLDQGAVGELFF. The J gene is TRBJ2-2, the V gene TRBV7-2, with 8 bases that match TRBD1. CDR3 size: 15 residues. Germline CDR1 is SGHTA and CDR2 is FQGNSA. V shed 1 base, J shed 7 bases, and the junction held 5 bases outside the gene matches.

The CDR3 loop reads CASSFYRGYEQYF. CDR3 in DNA: TGTGCCAGCAGTTTCTACAGGGGATACGAGCAGTACTTC. This rearrangement joins TRBV28 to TRBJ2-7; 7 nucleotides match TRBD1. CDR1 MDHEN and CDR2 SYDVKM come from the germline V gene. The J segment lost 4 bases and the V segment lost 3 bases, leaving 3 bases of the junction unmatched. The CDR3 covers 13 residues.

DNA for the CDR3: TGTGCCAGCAGTTACGCGGCGGGCTACAGCAATGAGCAGTTCTTC. Encoded protein: CASSYAAGYSNEQFF. This rearrangement joins TRBV6-5 to TRBJ2-1; possible D gene TRBD2, 5 bases. The ends were cut back, 2 bases at V and 6 bases at J, with 14 bases in the middle. CDR3 length equals 15 residues. CDR1 and CDR2 from the germline V gene are MNHEY and SVGAGI.